This T cell receptor beta chain was sequenced during a study of early T cells in non-severe SARS-CoV-2 infection. This clonotype appeared a few times. The antigen is not known. Attachment of unique molecular identifiers to individual cDNA molecules was performed. MiXCR, run by TCRdb on the 5' RACE reads, gives a single entry per CDR3 protein. The sample yields about 80,000 distinct CDR3 sequences, roughly 16% seen once. Study-wide results and caveats: VDJdb matching, biased toward anti-spike CD8 responses, missed private and CD4 specificities.

The V end was cut by 3 bases, the J end by 0 bases, with 17 bases between. This CDR3 is built from 17 residues. Per the germline V gene, CDR1 is SGDLS and CDR2 is YYNGEE. Sequenced input: whole blood. This clonotype was obtained from an adult who was a healthcare worker with PCR-confirmed SARS-CoV-2 infection or an uninfected control (not recorded which). This chain uses TRBV9 with TRBJ2-3; either TRBD1 or TRBD2 may fit D (6 bases each). The CDR3 sequence: CASSAPRGRVSTDTQYF. The CDR3 nucleotides are TGTGCCAGCAGCGCTCCCCGGGGGCGGGTAAGCACAGATACGCAGTATTTT.